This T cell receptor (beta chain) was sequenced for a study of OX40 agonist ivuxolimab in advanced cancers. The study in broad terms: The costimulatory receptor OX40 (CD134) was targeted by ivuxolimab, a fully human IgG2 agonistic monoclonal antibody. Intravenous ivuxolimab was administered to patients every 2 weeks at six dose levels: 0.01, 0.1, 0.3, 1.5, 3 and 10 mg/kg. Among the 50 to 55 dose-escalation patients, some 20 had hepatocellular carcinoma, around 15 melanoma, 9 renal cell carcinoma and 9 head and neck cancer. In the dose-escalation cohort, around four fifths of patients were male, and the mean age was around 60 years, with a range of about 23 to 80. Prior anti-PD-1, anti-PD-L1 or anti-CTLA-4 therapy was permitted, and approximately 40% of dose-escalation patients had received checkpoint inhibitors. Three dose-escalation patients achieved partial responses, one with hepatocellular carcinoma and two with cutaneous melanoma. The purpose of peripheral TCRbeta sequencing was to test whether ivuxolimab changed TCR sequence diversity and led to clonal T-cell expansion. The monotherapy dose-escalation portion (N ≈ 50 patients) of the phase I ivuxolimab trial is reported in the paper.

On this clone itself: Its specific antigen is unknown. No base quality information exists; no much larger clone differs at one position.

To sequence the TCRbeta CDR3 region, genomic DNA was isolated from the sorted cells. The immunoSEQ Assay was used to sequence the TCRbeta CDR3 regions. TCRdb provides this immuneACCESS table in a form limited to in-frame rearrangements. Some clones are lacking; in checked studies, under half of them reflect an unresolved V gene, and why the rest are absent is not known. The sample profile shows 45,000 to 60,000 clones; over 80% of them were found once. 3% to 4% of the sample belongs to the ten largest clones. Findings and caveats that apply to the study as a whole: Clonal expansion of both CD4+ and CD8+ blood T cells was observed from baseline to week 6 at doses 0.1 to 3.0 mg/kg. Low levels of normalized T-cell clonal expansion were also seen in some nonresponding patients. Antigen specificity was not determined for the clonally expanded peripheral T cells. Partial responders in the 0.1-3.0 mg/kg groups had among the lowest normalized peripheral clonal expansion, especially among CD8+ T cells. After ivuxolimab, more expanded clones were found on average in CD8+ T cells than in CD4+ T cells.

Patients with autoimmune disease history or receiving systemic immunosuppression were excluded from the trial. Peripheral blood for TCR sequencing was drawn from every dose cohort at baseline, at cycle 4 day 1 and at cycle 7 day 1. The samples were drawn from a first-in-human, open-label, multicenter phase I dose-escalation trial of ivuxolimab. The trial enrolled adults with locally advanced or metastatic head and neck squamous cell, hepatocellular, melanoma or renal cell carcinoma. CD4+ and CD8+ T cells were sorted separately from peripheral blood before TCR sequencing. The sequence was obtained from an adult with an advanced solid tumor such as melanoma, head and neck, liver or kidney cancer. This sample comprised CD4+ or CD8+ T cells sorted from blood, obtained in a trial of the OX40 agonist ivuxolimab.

The DNA reads TGTGCCAGTAGTGAGACAGCCTCTGGGGCCAACGTCCTGACTTTC. Its translation is CASSETASGANVLTF. The rearrangement combines TRBV19 with TRBJ2-6; TRBD1 could be the D gene, as 5 bases match. Spanning cysteine to phenylalanine, the CDR3 consists of 15 amino acids. Just CDR3 DNA is preserved here, 45 bases in frame from base 1. V loses 5 bases of germline sequence and J loses 0 bases, and the interval between the two ends is 8 bases. CDR1 is given as LNHDA and CDR2 as SQIVND, both from the germline V gene (reference sequence).